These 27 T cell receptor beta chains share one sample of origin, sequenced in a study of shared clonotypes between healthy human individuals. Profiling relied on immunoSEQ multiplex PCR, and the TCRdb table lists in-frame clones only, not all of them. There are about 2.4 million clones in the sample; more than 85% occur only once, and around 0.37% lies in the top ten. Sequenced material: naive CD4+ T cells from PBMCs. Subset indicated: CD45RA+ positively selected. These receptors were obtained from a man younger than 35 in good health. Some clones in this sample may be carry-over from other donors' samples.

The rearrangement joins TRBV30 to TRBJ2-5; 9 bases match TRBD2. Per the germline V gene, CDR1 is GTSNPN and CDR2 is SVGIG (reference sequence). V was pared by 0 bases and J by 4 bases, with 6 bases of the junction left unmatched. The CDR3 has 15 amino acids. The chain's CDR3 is CAWSVGLAGRETQYF. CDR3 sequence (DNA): TGTGCCTGGAGTGTAGGGCTAGCGGGAAGAGAGACCCAGTACTTC.

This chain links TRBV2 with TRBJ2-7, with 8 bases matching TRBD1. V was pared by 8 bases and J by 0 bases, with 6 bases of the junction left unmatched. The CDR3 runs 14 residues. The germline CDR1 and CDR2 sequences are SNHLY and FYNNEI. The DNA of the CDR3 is TGTGCCAGCTTCCGGGACAGGTTCTCCTACGAGCAGTACTTC. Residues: CASFRDRFSYEQYF.

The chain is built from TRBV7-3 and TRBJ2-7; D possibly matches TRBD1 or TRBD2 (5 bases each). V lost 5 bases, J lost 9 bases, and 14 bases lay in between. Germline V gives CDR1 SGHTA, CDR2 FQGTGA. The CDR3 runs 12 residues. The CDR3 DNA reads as TGTGCCAGCAGCACTGAACGGGGCGGGCAGTACTTC. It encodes CASSTERGGQYF.

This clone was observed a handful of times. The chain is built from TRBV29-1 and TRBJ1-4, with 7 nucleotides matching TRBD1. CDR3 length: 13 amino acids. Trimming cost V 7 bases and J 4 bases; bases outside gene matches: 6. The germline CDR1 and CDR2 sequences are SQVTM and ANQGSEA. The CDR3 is CSAAGQRNEKLFF. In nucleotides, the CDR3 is TGCAGCGCCGCGGGACAGCGTAATGAAAAACTGTTTTTT. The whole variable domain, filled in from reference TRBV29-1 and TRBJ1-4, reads SAVISQKPSRDICQRGTSLTIQCQVDSQVTMMFWYRQQPGQSLTLIATANQGSEATYESGFVIDKFPISRPNLTFSTLTVSNMSPEDSSIYLCSAAGQRNEKLFFGSGTQLSVL.

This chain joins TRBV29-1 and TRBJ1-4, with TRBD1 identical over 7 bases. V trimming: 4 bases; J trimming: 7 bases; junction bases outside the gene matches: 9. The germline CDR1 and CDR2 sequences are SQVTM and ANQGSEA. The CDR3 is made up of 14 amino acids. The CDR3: CSVGPDRQGEKLFF. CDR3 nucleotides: TGCAGCGTTGGTCCGGACAGGCAGGGTGAAAAACTGTTTTTT.

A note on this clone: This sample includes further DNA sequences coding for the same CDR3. The CDR3 spells CSVGQMLNYGYTF. The CDR3 nucleotides are TGCAGCGTTGGTCAAATGTTAAACTATGGCTACACCTTC. V is TRBV29-1 and J is TRBJ1-2; D is unclear. Germline loops: CDR1 SQVTM, CDR2 ANQGSEA. The CDR3 is 13 residues long. With 4 bases removed from V and 2 bases from J, the gap between germline ends came to 11 bases.

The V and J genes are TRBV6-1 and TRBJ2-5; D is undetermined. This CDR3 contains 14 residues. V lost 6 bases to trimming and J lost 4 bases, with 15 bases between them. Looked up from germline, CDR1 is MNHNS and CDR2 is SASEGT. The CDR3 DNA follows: TGTGCCAGCAGCACCAGCAGGTCCGGAGAGACCCAGTACTTC. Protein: CASSTSRSGETQYF.

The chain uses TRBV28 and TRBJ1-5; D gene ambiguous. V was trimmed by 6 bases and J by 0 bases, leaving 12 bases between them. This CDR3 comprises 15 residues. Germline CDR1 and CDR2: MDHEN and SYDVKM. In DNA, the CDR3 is TGTGCCAGCAGAATCAAGGAGGATAGCAATCAGCCCCAGCATTTT. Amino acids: CASRIKEDSNQPQHF.

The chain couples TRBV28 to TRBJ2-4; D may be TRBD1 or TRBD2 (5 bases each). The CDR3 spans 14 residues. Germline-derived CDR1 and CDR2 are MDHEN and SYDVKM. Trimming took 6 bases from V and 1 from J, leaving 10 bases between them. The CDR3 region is CASSGWGAKNIQYF. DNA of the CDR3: TGTGCCAGCAGCGGGTGGGGGGCCAAAAACATTCAGTACTTC.

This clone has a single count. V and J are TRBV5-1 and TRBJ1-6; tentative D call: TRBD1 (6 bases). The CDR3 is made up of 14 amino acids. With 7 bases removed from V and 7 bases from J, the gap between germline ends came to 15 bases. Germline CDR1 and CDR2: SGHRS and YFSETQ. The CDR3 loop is CASREQGGNSPLHF. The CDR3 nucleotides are TGCGCCAGCCGAGAACAGGGTGGAAATTCACCCCTCCACTTT.

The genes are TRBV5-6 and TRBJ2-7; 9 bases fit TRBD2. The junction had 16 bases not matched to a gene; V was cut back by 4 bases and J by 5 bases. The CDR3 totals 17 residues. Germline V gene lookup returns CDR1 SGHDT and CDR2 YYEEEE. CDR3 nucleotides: TGTGCCAGCAGCGAGCTAACCAGCCTAGCGGGACTTCACGAGCAGTACTTC. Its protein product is CASSELTSLAGLHEQYF. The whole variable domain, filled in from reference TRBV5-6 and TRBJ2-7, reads DAGVTQSPTHLIKTRGQQVTLRCSPKSGHDTVSWYQQALGQGPQFIFQYYEEEERQRGNFPDRFSGHQFPNYSSELNVNALLLGDSALYLCASSELTSLAGLHEQYFGPGTRLTVT.

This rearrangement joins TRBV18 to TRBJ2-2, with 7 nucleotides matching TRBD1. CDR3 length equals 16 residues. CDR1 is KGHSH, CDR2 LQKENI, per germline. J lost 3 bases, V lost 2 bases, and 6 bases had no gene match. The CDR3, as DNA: TGTGCCAGCTCACCAGCTAGAGGGGGCGACACCGGGGAGCTGTTTTTT. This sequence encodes CASSPARGGDTGELFF.

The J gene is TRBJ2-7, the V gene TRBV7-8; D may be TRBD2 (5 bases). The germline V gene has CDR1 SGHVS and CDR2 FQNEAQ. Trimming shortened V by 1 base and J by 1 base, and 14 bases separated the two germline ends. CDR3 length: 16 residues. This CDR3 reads CASSLVSGKLSYEQYF. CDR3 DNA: TGTGCCAGCAGCTTAGTATCCGGGAAGCTGTCCTACGAGCAGTACTTC.

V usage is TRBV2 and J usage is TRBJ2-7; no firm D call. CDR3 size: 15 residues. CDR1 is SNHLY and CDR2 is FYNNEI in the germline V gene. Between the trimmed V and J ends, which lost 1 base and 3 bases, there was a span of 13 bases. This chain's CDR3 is CASSEGPAAYYEQYF. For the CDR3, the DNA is TGTGCCAGCAGTGAAGGTCCGGCGGCATACTACGAGCAGTACTTC.

As DNA, the CDR3 is TGTGCCAGCCGAAACGGGGGTAACACCGGGGAGCTGTTTTTT. The encoded protein is CASRNGGNTGELFF. The chain recombines TRBV6-5 with TRBJ2-2; maybe TRBD2 (6 bases). The CDR3 is made up of 14 amino acids. The V end was cut by 8 bases, the J end by 2 bases, with 12 bases between. The V gene's germline CDR1 is MNHEY and CDR2 SVGAGI.

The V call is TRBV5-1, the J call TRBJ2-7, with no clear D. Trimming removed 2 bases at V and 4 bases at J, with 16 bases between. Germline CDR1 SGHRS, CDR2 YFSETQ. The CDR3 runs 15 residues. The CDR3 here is CASSFSVQGDYEQYF. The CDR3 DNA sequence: TGCGCCAGCAGCTTTTCGGTTCAAGGAGATTACGAGCAGTACTTC.

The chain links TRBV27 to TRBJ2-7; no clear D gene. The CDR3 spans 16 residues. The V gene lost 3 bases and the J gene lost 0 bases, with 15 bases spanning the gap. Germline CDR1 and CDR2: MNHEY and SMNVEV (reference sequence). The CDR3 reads CASSFGIRSSSYEQYF. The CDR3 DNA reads TGTGCCAGCAGTTTTGGTATTCGCTCATCCTCCTACGAGCAGTACTTC.

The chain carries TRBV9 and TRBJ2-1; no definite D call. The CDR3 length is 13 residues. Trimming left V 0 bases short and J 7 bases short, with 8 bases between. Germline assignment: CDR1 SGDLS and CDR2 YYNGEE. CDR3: CASSVEWDNEQFF. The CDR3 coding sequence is TGTGCCAGCAGCGTAGAGTGGGATAATGAGCAGTTCTTC.

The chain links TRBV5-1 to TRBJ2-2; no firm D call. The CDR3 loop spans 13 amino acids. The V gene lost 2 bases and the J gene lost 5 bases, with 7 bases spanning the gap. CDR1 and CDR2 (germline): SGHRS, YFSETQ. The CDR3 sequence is CASSFTVTGELFF. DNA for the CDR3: TGCGCCAGCAGCTTTACAGTAACCGGGGAGCTGTTTTTT.

CDR3 sequence (DNA): TGTGCCAGCAGCTTAGATTCCCACTACGAGCAGTACTTC. It translates to CASSLDSHYEQYF. The chain uses TRBV11-3 and TRBJ2-7; D gene unclear. The CDR3 runs 13 residues. With 0 bases removed from V and 3 bases from J, the gap between germline ends came to 6 bases. Per germline, CDR1 SGHNT and CDR2 YENEEA.

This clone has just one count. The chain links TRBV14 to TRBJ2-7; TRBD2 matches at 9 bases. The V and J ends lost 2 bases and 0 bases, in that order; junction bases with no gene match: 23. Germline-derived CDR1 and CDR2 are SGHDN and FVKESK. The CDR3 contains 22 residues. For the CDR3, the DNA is TGTGCCAGCAGCCAAAAAATCATCACGGCTAGCGGGGATCGACAATACTCCTACGAGCAGTACTTC. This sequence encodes CASSQKIITASGDRQYSYEQYF.

DNA of the CDR3: TGTGCCAGCAGCTTGGACGCCACCGGGCGAAGGTACTTC. It specifies CASSLDATGRRYF. J is TRBJ2-7 and V is TRBV5-8; D remains unclear. V dropped 0 bases and J dropped 12 bases, with 16 bases sitting between them. CDR1 and CDR2 (germline): SGHTS, YDEGEE. The CDR3 consists of 13 residues. The full variable domain, in which reference TRBV5-8 and TRBJ2-7 provide the parts outside the CDR3, is EAGVTQSPTHLIKTRGQQATLRCSPISGHTSVYWYQQALGLGLQFLLWYDEGEERNRGNFPPRFSGRQFPNYSSELNVNALELEDSALYLCASSLDATGRRYFGPGTRLTVT.

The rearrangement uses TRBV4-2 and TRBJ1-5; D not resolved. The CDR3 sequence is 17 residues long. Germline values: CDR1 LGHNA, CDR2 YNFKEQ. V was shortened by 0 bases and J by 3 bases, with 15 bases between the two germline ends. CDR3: CASSQDHNSFDNQPQHF. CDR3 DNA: TGTGCCAGCAGCCAAGATCACAACAGTTTCGACAATCAGCCCCAGCATTTT.

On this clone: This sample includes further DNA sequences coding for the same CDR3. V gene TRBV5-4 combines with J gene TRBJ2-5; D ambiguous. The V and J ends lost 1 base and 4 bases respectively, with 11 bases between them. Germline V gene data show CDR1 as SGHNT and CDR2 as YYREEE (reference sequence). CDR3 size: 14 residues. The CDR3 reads CASSLTSGRETQYF. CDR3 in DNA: TGTGCCAGCAGCTTGACTTCAGGACGAGAGACCCAGTACTTC.

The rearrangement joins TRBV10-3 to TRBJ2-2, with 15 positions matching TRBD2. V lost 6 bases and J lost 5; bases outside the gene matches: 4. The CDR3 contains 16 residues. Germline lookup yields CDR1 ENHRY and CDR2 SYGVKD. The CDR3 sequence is CAIRGTSGRRTGELFF. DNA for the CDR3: TGTGCCATCAGAGGGACTAGCGGGAGGCGGACCGGGGAGCTGTTTTTT.

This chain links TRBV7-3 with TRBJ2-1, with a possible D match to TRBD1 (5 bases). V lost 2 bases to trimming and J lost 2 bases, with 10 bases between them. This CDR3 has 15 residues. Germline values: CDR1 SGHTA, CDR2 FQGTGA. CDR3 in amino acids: CASSLLRGTYNEQFF. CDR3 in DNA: TGTGCCAGCAGCTTATTAAGGGGAACCTACAATGAGCAGTTCTTC.

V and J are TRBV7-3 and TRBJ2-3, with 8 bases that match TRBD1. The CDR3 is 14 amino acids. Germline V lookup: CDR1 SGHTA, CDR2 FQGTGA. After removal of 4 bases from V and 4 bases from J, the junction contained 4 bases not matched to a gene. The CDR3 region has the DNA TGTGCCAGCAGCTACGACAGGGGCTCAGATACGCAGTATTTT. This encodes CASSYDRGSDTQYF.